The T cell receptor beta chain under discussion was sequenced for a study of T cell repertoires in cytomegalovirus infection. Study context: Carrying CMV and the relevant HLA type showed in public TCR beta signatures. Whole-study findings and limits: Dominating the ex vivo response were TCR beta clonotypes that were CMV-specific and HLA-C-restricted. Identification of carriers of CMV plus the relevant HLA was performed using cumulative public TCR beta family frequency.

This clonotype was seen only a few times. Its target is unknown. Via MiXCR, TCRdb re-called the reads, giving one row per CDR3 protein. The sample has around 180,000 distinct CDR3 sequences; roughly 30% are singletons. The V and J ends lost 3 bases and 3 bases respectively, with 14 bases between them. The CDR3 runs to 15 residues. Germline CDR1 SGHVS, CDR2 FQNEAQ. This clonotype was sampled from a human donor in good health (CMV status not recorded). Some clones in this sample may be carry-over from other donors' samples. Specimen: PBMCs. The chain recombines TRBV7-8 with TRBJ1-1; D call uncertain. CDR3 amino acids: CASSFVNRGDTEAFF. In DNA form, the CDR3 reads TGTGCCAGCAGCTTCGTAAATCGTGGGGACACTGAAGCTTTCTTT.